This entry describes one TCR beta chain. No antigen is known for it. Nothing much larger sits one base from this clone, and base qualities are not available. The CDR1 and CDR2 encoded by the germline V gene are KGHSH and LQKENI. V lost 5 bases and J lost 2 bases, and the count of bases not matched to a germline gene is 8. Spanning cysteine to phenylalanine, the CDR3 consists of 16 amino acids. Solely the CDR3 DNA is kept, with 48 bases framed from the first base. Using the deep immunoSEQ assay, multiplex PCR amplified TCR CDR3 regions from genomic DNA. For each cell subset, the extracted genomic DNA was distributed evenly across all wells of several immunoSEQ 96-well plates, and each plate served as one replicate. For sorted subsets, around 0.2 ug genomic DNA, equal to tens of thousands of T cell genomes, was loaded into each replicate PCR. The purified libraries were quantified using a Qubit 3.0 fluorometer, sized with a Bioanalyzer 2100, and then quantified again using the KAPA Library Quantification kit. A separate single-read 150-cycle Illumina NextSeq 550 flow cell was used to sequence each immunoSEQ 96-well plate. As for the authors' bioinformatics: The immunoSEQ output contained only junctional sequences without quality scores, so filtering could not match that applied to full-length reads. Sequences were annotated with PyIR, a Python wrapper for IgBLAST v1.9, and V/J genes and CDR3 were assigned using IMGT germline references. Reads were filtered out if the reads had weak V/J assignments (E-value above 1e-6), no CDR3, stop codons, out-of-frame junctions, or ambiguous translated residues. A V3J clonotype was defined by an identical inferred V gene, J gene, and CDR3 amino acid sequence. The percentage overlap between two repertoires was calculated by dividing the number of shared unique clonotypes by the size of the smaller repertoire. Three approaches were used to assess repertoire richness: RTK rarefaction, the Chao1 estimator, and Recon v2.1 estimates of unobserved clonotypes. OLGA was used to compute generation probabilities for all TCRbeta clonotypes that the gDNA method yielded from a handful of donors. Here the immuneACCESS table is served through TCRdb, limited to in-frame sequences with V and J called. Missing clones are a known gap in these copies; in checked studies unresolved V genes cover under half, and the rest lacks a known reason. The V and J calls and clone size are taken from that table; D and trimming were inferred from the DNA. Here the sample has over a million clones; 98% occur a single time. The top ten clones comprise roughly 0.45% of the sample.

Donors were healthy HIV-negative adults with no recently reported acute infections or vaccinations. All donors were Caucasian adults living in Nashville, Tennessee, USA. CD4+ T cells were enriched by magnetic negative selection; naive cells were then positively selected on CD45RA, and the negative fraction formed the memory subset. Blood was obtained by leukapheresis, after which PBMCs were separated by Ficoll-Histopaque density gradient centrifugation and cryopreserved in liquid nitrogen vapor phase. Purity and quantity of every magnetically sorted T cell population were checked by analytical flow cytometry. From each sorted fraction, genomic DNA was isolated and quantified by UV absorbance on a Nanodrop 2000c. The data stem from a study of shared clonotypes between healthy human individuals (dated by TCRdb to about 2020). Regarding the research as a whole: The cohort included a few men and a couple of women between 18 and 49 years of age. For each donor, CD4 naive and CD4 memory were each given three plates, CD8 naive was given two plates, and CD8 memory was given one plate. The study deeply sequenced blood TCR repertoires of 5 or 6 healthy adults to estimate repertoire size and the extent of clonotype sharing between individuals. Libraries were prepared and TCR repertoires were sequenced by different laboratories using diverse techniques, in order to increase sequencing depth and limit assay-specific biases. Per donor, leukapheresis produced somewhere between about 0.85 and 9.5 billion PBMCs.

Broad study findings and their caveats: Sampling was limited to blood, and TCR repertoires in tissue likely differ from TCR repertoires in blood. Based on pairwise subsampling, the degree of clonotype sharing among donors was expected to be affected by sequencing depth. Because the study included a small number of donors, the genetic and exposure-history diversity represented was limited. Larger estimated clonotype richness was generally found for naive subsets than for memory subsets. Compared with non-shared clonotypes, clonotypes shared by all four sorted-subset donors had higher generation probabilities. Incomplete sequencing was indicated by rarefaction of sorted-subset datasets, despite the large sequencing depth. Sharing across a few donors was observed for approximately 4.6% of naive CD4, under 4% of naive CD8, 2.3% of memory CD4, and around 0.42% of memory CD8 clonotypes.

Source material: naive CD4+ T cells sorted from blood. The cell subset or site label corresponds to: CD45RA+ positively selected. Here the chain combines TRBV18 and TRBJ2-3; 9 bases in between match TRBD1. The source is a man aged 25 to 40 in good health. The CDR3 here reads CASSAGGQGFTDTQYF. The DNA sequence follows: TGTGCCAGCTCAGCCGGGGGACAGGGCTTCACAGATACGCAGTATTTT.